This TCR beta chain was retrieved from a study of blood T cell repertoires in COVID-19 (TCRdb year 2020). With respect to the entire study: Samples covering the acute and convalescent phases of COVID-19 were provided by collaborators in the United States, Italy and Spain. The prospective study material was composed of cDNA or gDNA derived from T cells, B-cell-depleted T cells, or PBMCs. Subjects who had been exposed to COVID-19, were actively infected with it, or had recovered from it provided the deeply sampled blood TCRbeta repertoires that made up the dataset. The repertoires were released in a freely available public database intended as a resource for research on the immune response to SARS-CoV-2. Samples came from the ongoing ImmuneRACE study (first 160 participants) plus 1,254 subjects from 6 global collaborators. Nearly every sample came with metadata listing a de-identified subject ID, COVID-19 status, age in years and sex. Where available, HLA class I and class II types were obtained from metadata supplied by the sample provider rather than from assay-based typing.

Its CDR3 holds 17 amino acids, cysteine through phenylalanine. The retained sequence is limited to the CDR3, 51 bases, with the frame set at the first base. For CDR1 and CDR2, the germline V gene lists SGHTA and FQGNSA. The count of this clone is one. Its antigen is still unknown. One end of the junction fails to match germline, which may point to a read error. TCRbeta CDR3 regions were amplified from genomic DNA by means of the immunoSEQ Assay, a bias-controlled multiplex PCR. In the original analysis: Within the assay, amplification of reference gene primers was used to estimate how many nucleated cells each sample contained. Sequence reads were collapsed and filtered to measure the absolute abundance of every unique TCRbeta CDR3 rearrangement. For each sample, productive Simpson clonality was calculated by taking the square root of Simpson's diversity index across productive rearrangements. In TCRdb, the immuneACCESS table is reduced to in-frame sequences with V and J assigned. These tables do not hold every clone; where another copy was compared, an unresolved V gene accounts for under half, and the others remain unexplained. V and J calls and clone size are copied from that table; D and trimming were computed from the DNA. Across this sample there are about 110,000 clones, with 65% to 80% seen only once. The ten largest make up approximately 19% of the sample.

Whole blood was collected in K2EDTA tubes by collaborating institutions according to the institutions' own protocols. Collaborator samples were shipped for TCRbeta analysis as frozen whole blood, isolated PBMCs, or DNA extracted from either sample type. The paper's findings and limits, for the study overall: Clinical and demographic metadata were provided uncurated, with the amount varying by source and participant.

The chain is made from TRBV7-2 and TRBJ2-3; 12 nucleotides in the junction match TRBD2. The sequenced sample consisted of peripheral blood. The source of this sequence is a woman in her 70s with acute or convalescent COVID-19. The DNA is as follows: TGTGCCAGCAGCCTAGCGGGGGGGGGCCTCAGCACAGATACGCAGTATTTT. Its protein reads: CASSLAGGGLSTDTQYF.